This TCR beta chain stems from a study of control samples from healthy donors and cancer patients. The CDR3 has 14 amino acids. V dropped 4 bases and J dropped 2; count of bases not matched to a gene: 4. CDR1 is LNHDA and CDR2 is SQIVND in the germline V gene (reference sequence). Clones were sequenced by immunoSEQ multiplex PCR, and TCRdb holds only the in-frame ones, with some missing. The top ten hold 2.9% of the sample, which has about 70,000 clones, around 84% seen once. The V call is TRBV19, the J call TRBJ2-7; 8 bases agree with TRBD1. This clonotype was sampled from a woman aged 50 to 60 with lung cancer. Input material: PBMCs. CDR3 sequence: CASSTPGGTYEQYF. CDR3 sequence (DNA): TGTGCCAGTAGTACCCCAGGGGGCACCTACGAGCAGTACTTC.